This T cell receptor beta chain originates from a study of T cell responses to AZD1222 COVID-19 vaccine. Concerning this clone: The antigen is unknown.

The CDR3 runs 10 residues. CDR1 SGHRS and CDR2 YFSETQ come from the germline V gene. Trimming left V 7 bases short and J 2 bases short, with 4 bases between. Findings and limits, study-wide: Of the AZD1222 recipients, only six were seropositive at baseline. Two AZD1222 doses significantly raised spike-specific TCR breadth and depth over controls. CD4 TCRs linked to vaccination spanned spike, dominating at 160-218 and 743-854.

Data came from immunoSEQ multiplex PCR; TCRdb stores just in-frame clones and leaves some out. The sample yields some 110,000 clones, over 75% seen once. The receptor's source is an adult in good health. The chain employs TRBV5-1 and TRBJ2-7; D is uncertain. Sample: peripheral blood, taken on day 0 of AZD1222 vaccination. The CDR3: CASPTYEQYF. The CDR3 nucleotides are TGCGCCAGCCCTACCTACGAGCAGTACTTC.